This T cell receptor (beta chain) was observed in a study of T cell responses to AZD1222 COVID-19 vaccine. Clones were sequenced by immunoSEQ multiplex PCR, and TCRdb holds only the in-frame ones, with some missing. The sample yields 140,000 to 150,000 clones, around 90% seen once. The CDR3 has 14 residues. The germline V and J ends were trimmed by 6 bases and 0 bases, with 9 bases remaining between them. Germline V lookup: CDR1 LNHDA, CDR2 SQIVND (reference sequence). The clonotype was recovered from an adult who received the AZD1222 COVID-19 vaccine. The rearrangement joins TRBV19 to TRBJ2-1, with D tentatively TRBD1 (6 bases). Specimen: peripheral blood, collected 28 days after the second AZD1222 dose. Written as DNA, the CDR3 is TGTGCCAGTAGCACGGACAGCTCCTACAATGAGCAGTTCTTC. This translates into CASSTDSSYNEQFF. Looking up the rest from reference TRBV19 and TRBJ2-1 gives the full variable domain: DGGITQSPKYLFRKEGQNVTLSCEQNLNHDAMYWYRQDPGQGLRLIYYSQIVNDFQKGDIAEGYSVSREKKESFPLTVTSAQKNPTAFYLCASSTDSSYNEQFFGPGTRLTVL.